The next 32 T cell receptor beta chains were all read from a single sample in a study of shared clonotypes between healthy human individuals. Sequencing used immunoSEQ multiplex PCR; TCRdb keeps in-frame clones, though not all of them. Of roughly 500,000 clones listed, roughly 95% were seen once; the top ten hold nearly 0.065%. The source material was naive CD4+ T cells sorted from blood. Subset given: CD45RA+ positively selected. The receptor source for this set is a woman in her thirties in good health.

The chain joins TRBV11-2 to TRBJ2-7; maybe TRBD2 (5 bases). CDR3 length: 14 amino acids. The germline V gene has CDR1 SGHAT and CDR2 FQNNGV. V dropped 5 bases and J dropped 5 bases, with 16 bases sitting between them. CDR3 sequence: CASSPVRGFNEQYF. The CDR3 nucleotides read TGTGCCAGCAGCCCCGTCCGGGGTTTCAACGAGCAGTACTTC.

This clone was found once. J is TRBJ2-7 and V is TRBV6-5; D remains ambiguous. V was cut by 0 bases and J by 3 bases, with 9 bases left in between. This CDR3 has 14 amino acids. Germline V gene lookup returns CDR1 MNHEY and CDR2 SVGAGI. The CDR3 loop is CASSYSNTNYEQYF. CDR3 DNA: TGTGCCAGCAGTTACTCTAACACCAACTACGAGCAGTACTTC.

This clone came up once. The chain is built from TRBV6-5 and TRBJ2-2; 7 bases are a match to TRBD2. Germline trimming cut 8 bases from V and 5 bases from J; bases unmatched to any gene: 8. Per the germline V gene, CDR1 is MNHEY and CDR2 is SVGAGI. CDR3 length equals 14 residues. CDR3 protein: CASGRGSPTGELFF. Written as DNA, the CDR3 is TGTGCCAGCGGGAGGGGCAGCCCAACCGGGGAGCTGTTTTTT.

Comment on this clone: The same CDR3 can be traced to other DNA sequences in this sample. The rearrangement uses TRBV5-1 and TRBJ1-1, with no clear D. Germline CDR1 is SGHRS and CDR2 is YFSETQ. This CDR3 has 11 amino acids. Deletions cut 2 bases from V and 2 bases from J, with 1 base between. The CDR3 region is CASSLNTEAFF. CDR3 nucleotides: TGCGCCAGCAGCTTAAACACTGAAGCTTTCTTT.

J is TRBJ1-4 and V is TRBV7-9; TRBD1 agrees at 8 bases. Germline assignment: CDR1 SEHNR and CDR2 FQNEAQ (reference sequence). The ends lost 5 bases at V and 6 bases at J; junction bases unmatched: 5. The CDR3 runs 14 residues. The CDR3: CASSPRQGYEKLFF. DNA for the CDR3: TGTGCCAGCAGCCCACGACAGGGGTATGAAAAACTGTTTTTT. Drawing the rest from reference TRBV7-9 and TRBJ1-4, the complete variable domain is DTGVSQNPRHKITKRGQNVTFRCDPISEHNRLYWYRQTLGQGPEFLTYFQNEAQLEKSRLLSDRFSAERPKGSFSTLEIQRTEQGDSAMYLCASSPRQGYEKLFFGSGTQLSVL.

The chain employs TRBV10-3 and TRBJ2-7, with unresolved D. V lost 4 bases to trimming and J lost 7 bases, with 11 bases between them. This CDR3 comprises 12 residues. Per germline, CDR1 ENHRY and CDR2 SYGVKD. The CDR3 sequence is CAISGHQGEQYF. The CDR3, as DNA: TGTGCCATCAGTGGACACCAAGGGGAGCAGTACTTC.

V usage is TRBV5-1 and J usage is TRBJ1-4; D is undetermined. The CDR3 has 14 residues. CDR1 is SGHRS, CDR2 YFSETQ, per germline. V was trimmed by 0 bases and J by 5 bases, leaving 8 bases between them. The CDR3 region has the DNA TGCGCCAGCAGCTTGGGGAGCCTGAATGAAAAACTGTTTTTT. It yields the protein CASSLGSLNEKLFF.

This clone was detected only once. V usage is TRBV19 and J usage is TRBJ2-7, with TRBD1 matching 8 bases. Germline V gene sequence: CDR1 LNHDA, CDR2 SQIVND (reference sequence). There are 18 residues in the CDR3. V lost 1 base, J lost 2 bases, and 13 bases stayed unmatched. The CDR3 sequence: CASSIGVDRTGLTYEQYF. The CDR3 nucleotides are TGTGCCAGTAGTATAGGTGTGGATCGGACAGGGTTGACCTACGAGCAGTACTTC. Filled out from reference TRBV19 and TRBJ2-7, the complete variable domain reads DGGITQSPKYLFRKEGQNVTLSCEQNLNHDAMYWYRQDPGQGLRLIYYSQIVNDFQKGDIAEGYSVSREKKESFPLTVTSAQKNPTAFYLCASSIGVDRTGLTYEQYFGPGTRLTVT.

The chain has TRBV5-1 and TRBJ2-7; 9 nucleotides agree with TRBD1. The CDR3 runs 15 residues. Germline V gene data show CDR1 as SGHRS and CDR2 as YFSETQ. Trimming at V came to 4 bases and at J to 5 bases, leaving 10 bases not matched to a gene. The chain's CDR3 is CASSQGQGPSHEQYF. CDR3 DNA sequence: TGCGCCAGCAGCCAGGGACAGGGACCGAGCCACGAGCAGTACTTC. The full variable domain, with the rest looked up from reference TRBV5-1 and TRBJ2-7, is KAGVTQTPRYLIKTRGQQVTLSCSPISGHRSVSWYQQTPGQGLQFLFEYFSETQRNKGNFPGRFSGRQFSNSRSEMNVSTLELGDSALYLCASSQGQGPSHEQYFGPGTRLTVT.

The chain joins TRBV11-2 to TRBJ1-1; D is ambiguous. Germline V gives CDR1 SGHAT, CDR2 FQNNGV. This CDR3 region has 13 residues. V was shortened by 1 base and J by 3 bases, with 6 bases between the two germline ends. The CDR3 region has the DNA TGTGCCAGCAGCTTAGTTTCGGACACTGAAGCTTTCTTT. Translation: CASSLVSDTEAFF.

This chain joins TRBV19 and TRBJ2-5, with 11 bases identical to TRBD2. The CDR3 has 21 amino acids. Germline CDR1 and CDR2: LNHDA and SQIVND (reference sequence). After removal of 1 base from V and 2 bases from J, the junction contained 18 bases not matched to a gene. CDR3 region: CASSIVGTSGVRHGPQETQYF. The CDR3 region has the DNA TGTGCCAGTAGTATAGTGGGGACTAGCGGAGTCAGGCATGGGCCGCAAGAGACCCAGTACTTC.

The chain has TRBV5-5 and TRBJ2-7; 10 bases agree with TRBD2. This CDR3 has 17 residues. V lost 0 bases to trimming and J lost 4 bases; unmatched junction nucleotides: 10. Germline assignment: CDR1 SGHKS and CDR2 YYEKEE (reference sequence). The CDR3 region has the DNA TGTGCCAGCAGCTTGGGCGGCCTAGCGGGAGTTGGGTACGAGCAGTACTTC. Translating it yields CASSLGGLAGVGYEQYF.

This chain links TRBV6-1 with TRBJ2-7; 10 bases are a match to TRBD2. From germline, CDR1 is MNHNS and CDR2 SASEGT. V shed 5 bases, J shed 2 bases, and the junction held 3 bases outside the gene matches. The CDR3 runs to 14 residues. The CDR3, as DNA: TGTGCCAGCAGTCTAGCGGGAGTCGCCTACGAGCAGTACTTC. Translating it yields CASSLAGVAYEQYF.

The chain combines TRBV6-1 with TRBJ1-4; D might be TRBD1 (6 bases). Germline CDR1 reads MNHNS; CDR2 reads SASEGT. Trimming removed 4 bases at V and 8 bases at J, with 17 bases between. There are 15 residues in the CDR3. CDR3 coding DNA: TGTGCCAGCAGTGCGACTGCAGGGGAGGGGGAAAAACTGTTTTTT. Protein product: CASSATAGEGEKLFF.

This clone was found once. The CDR3 DNA reads TGCGCCAGCAGTCAGGGTGGGGTAAACACCGGGGAGCTGTTTTTT. Translating it yields CASSQGGVNTGELFF. The chain recombines TRBV4-1 with TRBJ2-2; a possible D gene is TRBD1 (5 bases). In germline, CDR1 is MGHRA, CDR2 YSYEKL. The CDR3 runs 15 residues. The V gene lost 6 bases and the J gene lost 2 bases, with 13 bases spanning the gap.

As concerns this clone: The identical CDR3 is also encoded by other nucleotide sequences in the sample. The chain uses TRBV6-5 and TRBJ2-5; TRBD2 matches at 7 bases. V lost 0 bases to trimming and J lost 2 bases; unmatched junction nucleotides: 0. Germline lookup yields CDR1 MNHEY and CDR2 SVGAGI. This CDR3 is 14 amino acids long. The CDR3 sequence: CASSYSGGQETQYF. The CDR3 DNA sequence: TGTGCCAGCAGTTACTCCGGGGGGCAAGAGACCCAGTACTTC.

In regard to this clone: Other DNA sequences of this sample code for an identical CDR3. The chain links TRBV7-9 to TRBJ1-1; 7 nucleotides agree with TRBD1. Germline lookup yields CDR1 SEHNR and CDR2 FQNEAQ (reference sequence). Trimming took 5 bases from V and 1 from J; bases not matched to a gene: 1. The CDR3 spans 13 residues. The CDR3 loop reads CASSRQGNTEAFF. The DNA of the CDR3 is TGTGCCAGCAGCCGACAGGGGAACACTGAAGCTTTCTTT.

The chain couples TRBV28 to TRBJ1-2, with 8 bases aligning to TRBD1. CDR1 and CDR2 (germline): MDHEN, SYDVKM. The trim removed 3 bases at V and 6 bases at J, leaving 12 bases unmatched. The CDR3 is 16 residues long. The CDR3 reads CASSFRNAGQVDGYTF. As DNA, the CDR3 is TGTGCCAGCAGTTTTCGCAATGCGGGACAGGTTGATGGCTACACCTTC.

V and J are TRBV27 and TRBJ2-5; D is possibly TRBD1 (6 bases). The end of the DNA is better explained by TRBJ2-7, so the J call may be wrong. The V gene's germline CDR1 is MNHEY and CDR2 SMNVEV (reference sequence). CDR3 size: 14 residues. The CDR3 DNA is TGTGCCAGCAGTTGGGACCGGGACAACTACGAGCAGTACTTC. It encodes CASSWDRDNYEQYF.

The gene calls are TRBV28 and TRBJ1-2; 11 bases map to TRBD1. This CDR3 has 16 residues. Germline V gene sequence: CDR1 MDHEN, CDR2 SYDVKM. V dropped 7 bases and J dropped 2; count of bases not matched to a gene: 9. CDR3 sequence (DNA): TGTGCCAGCAACGTTATCGGACAGGGGGCAAACTATGGCTACACCTTC. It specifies CASNVIGQGANYGYTF.

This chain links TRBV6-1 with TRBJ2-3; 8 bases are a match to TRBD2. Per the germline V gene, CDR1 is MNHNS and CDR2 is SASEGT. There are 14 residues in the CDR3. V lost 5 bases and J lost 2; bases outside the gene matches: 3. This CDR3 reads CASSIAGFTDTQYF. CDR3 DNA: TGTGCCAGCAGTATAGCGGGATTCACAGATACGCAGTATTTT.

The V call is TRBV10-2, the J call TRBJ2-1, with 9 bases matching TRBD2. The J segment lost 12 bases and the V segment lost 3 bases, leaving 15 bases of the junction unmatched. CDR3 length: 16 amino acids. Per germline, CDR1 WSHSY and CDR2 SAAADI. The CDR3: CASSEGNSGRYVWQFF. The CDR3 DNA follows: TGCGCCAGCAGTGAAGGTAATAGCGGGAGATATGTATGGCAGTTCTTC.

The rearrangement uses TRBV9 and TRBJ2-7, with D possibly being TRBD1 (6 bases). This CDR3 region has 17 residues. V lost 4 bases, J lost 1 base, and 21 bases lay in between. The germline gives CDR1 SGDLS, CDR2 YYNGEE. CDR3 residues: CASSRYVDPTGSYEQYF. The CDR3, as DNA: TGTGCCAGCAGCCGCTATGTAGACCCAACAGGGTCCTACGAGCAGTACTTC.

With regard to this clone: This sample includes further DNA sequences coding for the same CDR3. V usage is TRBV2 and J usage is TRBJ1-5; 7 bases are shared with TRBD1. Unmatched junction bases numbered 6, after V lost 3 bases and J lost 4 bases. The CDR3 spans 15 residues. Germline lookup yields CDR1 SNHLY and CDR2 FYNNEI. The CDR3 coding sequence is TGTGCCAGCAGTGAGCAGGGACAGCGGAATCAGCCCCAGCATTTT. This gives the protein CASSEQGQRNQPQHF.

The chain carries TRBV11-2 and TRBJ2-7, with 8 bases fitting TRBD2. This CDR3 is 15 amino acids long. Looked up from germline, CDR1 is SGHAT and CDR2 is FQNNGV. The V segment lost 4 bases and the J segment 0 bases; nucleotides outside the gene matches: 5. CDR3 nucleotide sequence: TGTGCCAGCAGCTCCGAGCGGGGGAGCTCCTACGAGCAGTACTTC. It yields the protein CASSSERGSSYEQYF.

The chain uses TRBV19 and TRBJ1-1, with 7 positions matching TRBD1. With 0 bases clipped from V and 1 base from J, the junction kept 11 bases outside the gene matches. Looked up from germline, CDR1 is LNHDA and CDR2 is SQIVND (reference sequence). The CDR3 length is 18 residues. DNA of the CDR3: TGTGCCAGTAGTATAGATCTGGCAGGGGGTAGGGCGAACACTGAAGCTTTCTTT. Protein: CASSIDLAGGRANTEAFF.

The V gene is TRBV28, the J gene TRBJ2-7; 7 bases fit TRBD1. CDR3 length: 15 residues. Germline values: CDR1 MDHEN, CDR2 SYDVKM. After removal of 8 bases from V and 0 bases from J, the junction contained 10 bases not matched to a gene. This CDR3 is CASGEGTDISYEQYF. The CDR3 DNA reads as TGTGCCAGCGGCGAAGGGACAGACATCTCCTACGAGCAGTACTTC.

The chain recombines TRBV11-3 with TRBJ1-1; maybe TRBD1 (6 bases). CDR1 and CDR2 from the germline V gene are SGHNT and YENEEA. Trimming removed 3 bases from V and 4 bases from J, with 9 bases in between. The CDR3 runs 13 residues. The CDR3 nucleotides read TGTGCCAGCAGCTTCGGCAGGGGCACTGAAGCTTTCTTT. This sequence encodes CASSFGRGTEAFF.

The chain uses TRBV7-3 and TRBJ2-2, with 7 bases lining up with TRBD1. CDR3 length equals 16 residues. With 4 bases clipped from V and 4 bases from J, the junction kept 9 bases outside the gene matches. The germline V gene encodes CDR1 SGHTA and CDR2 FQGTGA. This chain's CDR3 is CASSSRQGGATGELFF. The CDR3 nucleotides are TGTGCCAGCAGCTCGCGACAGGGTGGGGCCACCGGGGAGCTGTTTTTT.

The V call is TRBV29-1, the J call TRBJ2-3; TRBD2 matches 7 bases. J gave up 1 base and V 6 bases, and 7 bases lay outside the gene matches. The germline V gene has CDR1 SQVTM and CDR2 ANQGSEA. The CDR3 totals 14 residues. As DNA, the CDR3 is TGCAGCGTCGTGGGGGAGGGCGGCACAGATACGCAGTATTTT. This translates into CSVVGEGGTDTQYF.

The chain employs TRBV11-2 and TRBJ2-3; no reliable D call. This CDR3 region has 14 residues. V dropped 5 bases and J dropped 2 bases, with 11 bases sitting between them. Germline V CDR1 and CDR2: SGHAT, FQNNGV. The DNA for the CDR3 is TGTGCCAGCAGCCCGCGGCCCGACACAGATACGCAGTATTTT. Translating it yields CASSPRPDTDTQYF.

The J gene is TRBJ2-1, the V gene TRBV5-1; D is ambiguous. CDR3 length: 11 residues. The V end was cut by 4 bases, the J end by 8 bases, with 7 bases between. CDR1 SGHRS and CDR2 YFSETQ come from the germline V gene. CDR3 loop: CASSKADEQFF. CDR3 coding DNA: TGCGCCAGCAGCAAAGCAGATGAGCAGTTCTTC.